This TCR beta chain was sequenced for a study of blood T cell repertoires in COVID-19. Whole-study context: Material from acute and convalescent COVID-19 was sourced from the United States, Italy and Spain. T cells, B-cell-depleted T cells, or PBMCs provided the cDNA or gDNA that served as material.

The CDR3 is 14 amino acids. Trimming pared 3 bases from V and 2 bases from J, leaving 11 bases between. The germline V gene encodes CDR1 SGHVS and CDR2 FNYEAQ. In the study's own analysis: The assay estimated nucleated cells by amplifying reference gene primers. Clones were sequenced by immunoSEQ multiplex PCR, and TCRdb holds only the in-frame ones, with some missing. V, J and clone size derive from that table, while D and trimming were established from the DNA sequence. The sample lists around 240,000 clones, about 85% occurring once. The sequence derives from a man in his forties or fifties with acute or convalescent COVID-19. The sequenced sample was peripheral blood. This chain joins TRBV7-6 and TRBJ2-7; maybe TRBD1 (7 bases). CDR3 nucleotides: TGTGCCAGCAGCTTGGCCAGGGGGGCCTACGAGCAGTACTTC. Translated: CASSLARGAYEQYF.